These T cell receptor beta chains were read from a single sample in a study of T-cell memory formation after mild COVID-19. Each CDR3 protein gets one entry after TCRdb re-called the 5' RACE reads with MiXCR. The repertoire holds 200,000 or so distinct CDR3 sequences, with more than 8% as singletons. The sequencing input was PBMCs or a T cell subset sorted from them (not recorded which). The receptors originated from a man aged 18 to 29 who had mild COVID-19 (a few samples of this study predate the infection). Cell type and time point are not known. The CDR3 runs from the conserved cysteine through the conserved F or W.

cdr3_aa: CASRFTGELFF; v_call: TRBV5-1; j_call: TRBJ2-2; cdr3_length: 11
cdr3_aa: CASSPRDANEQFF; v_call: TRBV5-1; j_call: TRBJ2-1; cdr3_length: 13
cdr3_aa: CARRDRLNQPQHF; v_call: TRBV6-2/TRBV6-3; j_call: TRBJ1-5; cdr3_length: 13
cdr3_aa: CASSSTPTASSYNEQFF; v_call: TRBV5-1; j_call: TRBJ2-1; cdr3_length: 17
cdr3_aa: CASSNPPGTDGYTF; v_call: TRBV5-1; j_call: TRBJ1-2; cdr3_length: 14
cdr3_aa: CSASLGDGGEKLFF; v_call: TRBV20-1; j_call: TRBJ1-4; cdr3_length: 14
cdr3_aa: CASSSYTGEQFF; v_call: TRBV7-2; j_call: TRBJ2-1; cdr3_length: 12
cdr3_aa: CASSIRDGLYGYTF; v_call: TRBV6-5; j_call: TRBJ1-2; cdr3_length: 14
cdr3_aa: CASFVRRGGSYNEQFF; v_call: TRBV6-5; j_call: TRBJ2-1; cdr3_length: 16
cdr3_aa: CASSLGLAIKTQYF; v_call: TRBV9; j_call: TRBJ2-5; cdr3_length: 14
cdr3_aa: CASSSGTAHDTQYF; v_call: TRBV7-3; j_call: TRBJ2-3; cdr3_length: 14
cdr3_aa: CASSSIASNYEQYF; v_call: TRBV6-6; j_call: TRBJ2-7; cdr3_length: 14
cdr3_aa: CASNRVAGGGNTIYF; v_call: TRBV4-1; j_call: TRBJ1-3; cdr3_length: 15
cdr3_aa: CASARTGYNEQFF; v_call: TRBV5-8; j_call: TRBJ2-1; cdr3_length: 13
cdr3_aa: CASSVPGQGDYGYTF; v_call: TRBV9; j_call: TRBJ1-2; cdr3_length: 15
cdr3_aa: CASSQPTSGATDTQYF; v_call: TRBV4-1; j_call: TRBJ2-3; cdr3_length: 16
cdr3_aa: CASRVPGSRLNEQFF; v_call: TRBV6-5; j_call: TRBJ2-1; cdr3_length: 15
cdr3_aa: CASSPGDGKGNYGYTF; v_call: TRBV18; j_call: TRBJ1-2; cdr3_length: 16
cdr3_aa: CASSPSTGGDTQYF; v_call: TRBV5-6; j_call: TRBJ2-3; cdr3_length: 14
cdr3_aa: CASSYGQGLVRNTEAFF; v_call: TRBV5-1; j_call: TRBJ1-1; cdr3_length: 17
cdr3_aa: CASSPTYRGSETQYF; v_call: TRBV18; j_call: TRBJ2-5; cdr3_length: 15
cdr3_aa: CASSPLGQRTYEQYF; v_call: TRBV5-1; j_call: TRBJ2-7; cdr3_length: 15
cdr3_aa: CASNSEPSGNTIYF; v_call: TRBV7-9; j_call: TRBJ1-3; cdr3_length: 14
cdr3_aa: CASSIRGVRRTGELFF; v_call: TRBV11-2; j_call: TRBJ2-2; cdr3_length: 16
cdr3_aa: CASSEASQGQWSTDTQYF; v_call: TRBV2; j_call: TRBJ2-3; cdr3_length: 18
cdr3_aa: CASSSGDRFGELFF; v_call: TRBV7-2; j_call: TRBJ2-2; cdr3_length: 14
cdr3_aa: CASSPPLPTQYF; v_call: TRBV12-3/TRBV12-4; j_call: TRBJ2-3; cdr3_length: 12
cdr3_aa: CSAREWGRLETQYF; v_call: TRBV20-1; j_call: TRBJ2-5; cdr3_length: 14
cdr3_aa: CASSVGPSRYF; v_call: TRBV7-2; j_call: TRBJ2-5; cdr3_length: 11
cdr3_aa: CASSLAPNLGTQYF; v_call: TRBV7-2; j_call: TRBJ2-3; cdr3_length: 14
cdr3_aa: CASSSSAGTSGGPPGTQYF; v_call: TRBV7-3; j_call: TRBJ2-5; cdr3_length: 19
cdr3_aa: CASSETGIYNEQFF; v_call: TRBV19; j_call: TRBJ2-1; cdr3_length: 14